These 18 T cell receptor beta chains were all obtained from the same sample, sequenced in a study of cytomegalovirus exposure and HLA in healthy donors. PCR primers comprised 60 Vbeta and 13 Jbeta primers. Clones were read by immunoSEQ multiplex PCR, and TCRdb kept only the in-frame ones, dropping some. The sample has approximately 180,000 clones, about an eighth seen once. The sequencing input was PBMCs. These receptors originate from a man between 50 and 59 years old in good health and CMV-seropositive.

This clone was detected a few times. This rearrangement joins TRBV6-6 to TRBJ1-1; the D gene is possibly TRBD1 (5 bases). The germline gives CDR1 MNHNY, CDR2 SVGAGI (reference sequence). There are 12 residues in the CDR3. V dropped 2 bases and J dropped 6 bases, with 7 bases sitting between them. The CDR3 sequence is CASSYGTSEAFF. The DNA of the CDR3 is TGTGCCAGCAGTTACGGGACTTCTGAAGCTTTCTTT.

This clone was counted a few times. At one end, the junction sequence differs from germline, possibly due to a read error. The V gene is TRBV5-6, the J gene TRBJ2-5, with 7 bases that match TRBD1. This CDR3 spans 18 amino acids. The V gene's germline CDR1 is SGHDT and CDR2 YYEEEE. The DNA of the CDR3 is TGTGCCAGCAGCAAACCCACTCCCTACCGGGACAGAGAAGAGAACCAGTACTTC. It is translated as CASSKPTPYRDREENQYF. Based on the CDR3 plus reference TRBV5-6 and TRBJ2-5, the full variable domain is DAGVTQSPTHLIKTRGQQVTLRCSPKSGHDTVSWYQQALGQGPQFIFQYYEEEERQRGNFPDRFSGHQFPNYSSELNVNALLLGDSALYLCASSKPTPYRDREENQYFGPGTRLLVL.

This clone was counted only a few times. The genes are TRBV4-3 and TRBJ2-7; 15 bases agree with TRBD2. Trimming removed 4 bases from V and 4 bases from J; junction bases left unmatched: 11. The germline CDR1 and CDR2 sequences are LGHNA and YSLEER. The CDR3 spans 18 residues. The CDR3 region is CASSPYLGTSGGMYEQYV. The CDR3 region has the DNA TGCGCCAGCAGCCCATACCTCGGGACTAGCGGGGGGATGTACGAGCAGTACGTC.

This rearrangement joins TRBV7-2 to TRBJ2-7; 11 bases agree with TRBD2. J gave up 4 bases and V 3 bases, and 2 bases lay outside the gene matches. The length of the CDR3 is 14 residues. The germline CDR1 and CDR2 sequences are SGHTA and FQGNSA. The CDR3 nucleotides read TGTGCCAGCAGCTTGAGACTAGCGGGGTACGAGCAGTACTTC. Its protein is CASSLRLAGYEQYF. The complete variable domain, with remaining parts taken from reference TRBV7-2 and TRBJ2-7, reads GAGVSQSPSNKVTEKGKDVELRCDPISGHTALYWYRQSLGQGLEFLIYFQGNSAPDKSGLPSDRFSAERTGGSVSTLTIQRTQQEDSAVYLCASSLRLAGYEQYFGPGTRLTVT.

The chain recombines TRBV19 with TRBJ1-2; a weak D match, TRBD1 (6 bases). Trimming pared 4 bases from V and 6 bases from J, leaving 15 bases between. Germline CDR1 LNHDA, CDR2 SQIVND (reference sequence). This CDR3 comprises 14 residues. The CDR3 region is CASSTGLWGHGYTF. Here the CDR3 DNA reads TGTGCCAGTAGTACAGGTCTTTGGGGGCATGGCTACACCTTC.

The rearrangement links TRBV19 to TRBJ2-7, with D hard to call. The CDR3 loop spans 12 amino acids. V was pared by 10 bases and J by 2 bases, with 12 bases between. Germline-derived CDR1 and CDR2 are LNHDA and SQIVND (reference sequence). This CDR3 is CAIRLRPYEQYF. The CDR3 coding sequence is TGTGCCATCCGACTTCGTCCCTACGAGCAGTACTTC.

The sample holds a few counts of this clone. This chain links TRBV7-9 with TRBJ2-5; D may be TRBD2 (7 bases). The germline V and J ends were trimmed by 1 base and 7 bases, with 19 bases remaining between them. Germline V lookup: CDR1 SEHNR, CDR2 FQNEAQ (reference sequence). CDR3 length: 16 residues. CDR3 coding DNA: TGTGCCAGCAGCTTAGATGGCGGGGGCACCTCAGGGACCCAGTACTTC. Its protein is CASSLDGGGTSGTQYF.

The CDR3 coding sequence is TGTGCCAGCAGTCCAGTTTGGGAGCCTATGCGAAAGAATGGCTACACCTTC. As protein: CASSPVWEPMRKNGYTF. This sequence joins TRBV28 and TRBJ1-2; D ambiguous. V was clipped by 5 bases and J by 6 bases, with 25 bases between them. This CDR3 contains 17 residues. The germline V gene has CDR1 MDHEN and CDR2 SYDVKM.

The J gene is TRBJ2-7, the V gene TRBV5-5, with 7 bases identical to TRBD1. J was trimmed by 7 bases and V by 0 bases; bases with no gene match: 4. The germline V gene encodes CDR1 SGHKS and CDR2 YYEKEE (reference sequence). This CDR3 spans 13 amino acids. The CDR3 is CASSLDRGREQYV. CDR3 in DNA: TGTGCCAGCAGCTTGGACAGGGGAAGGGAGCAGTACGTC.

The genes are TRBV7-2 and TRBJ1-6, with TRBD1 identical over 8 bases. CDR3 size: 17 residues. CDR1 is SGHTA and CDR2 is FQGNSA in the germline V gene. The ends lost 5 bases at V and 5 bases at J; junction bases unmatched: 11. In nucleotides, the CDR3 is TGTGCCAGCAGCCTCCGGACAGGGAGTAGGGATAATTCACCCCTCCACTTT. Its translation: CASSLRTGSRDNSPLHF.

This clone was observed a few times. The chain employs TRBV2 and TRBJ1-1, with 8 bases identical to TRBD1. Germline CDR1 SNHLY, CDR2 FYNNEI. There are 13 residues in the CDR3. V lost 6 bases, J lost 6 bases, and 6 bases stayed unmatched. In DNA, the CDR3 is TGTGCCAGCAGGGGGACAGGAAACTCTGAAGCTTTCTTT. Translated, it gives CASRGTGNSEAFF.

The chain joins TRBV12-5 to TRBJ2-1; D ambiguous. Germline V CDR1 and CDR2: LGHNT, FRNRAP. The CDR3 spans 12 residues. V dropped 0 bases and J dropped 8 bases, with 5 bases sitting between them. CDR3 nucleotide sequence: TGTGCTAGTGGTTTGGTACGCGATGAGCAGTTCTTC. The encoded protein is CASGLVRDEQFF.

This sequence joins TRBV6-5 and TRBJ1-2, with TRBD1 identical over 11 bases. The V gene's germline CDR1 is MNHEY and CDR2 SVGAGI. The CDR3 consists of 13 residues. V was clipped by 4 bases and J by 8 bases; unmatched bases: 3. The CDR3 loop is CASSSDRGRGYTF. The CDR3 DNA reads as TGTGCCAGCAGTTCGGACAGGGGGCGAGGCTACACCTTC.

This clone was detected a few times. This rearrangement joins TRBV7-9 to TRBJ2-7, with a weak D call TRBD1 (5 bases). Trimming removed 6 bases from V and 5 bases from J, with 17 bases in between. Germline V gene lookup returns CDR1 SEHNR and CDR2 FQNEAQ (reference sequence). The CDR3 extends over 14 amino acids. CDR3 sequence: CASSSQGRSNEQYF. CDR3 coding DNA: TGTGCCAGCAGTTCGCAGGGTCGTAGTAACGAGCAGTACTTC.

The rearrangement links TRBV28 to TRBJ1-5; 10 bases fit TRBD1. Trimming removed 4 bases from V and 1 base from J; junction bases left unmatched: 4. Per germline, CDR1 MDHEN and CDR2 SYDVKM. CDR3 length: 16 amino acids. Here the CDR3 reads CASSSPGQGSNQPQHF. The CDR3 nucleotides are TGTGCCAGCAGTTCCCCGGGACAGGGGAGCAATCAGCCCCAGCATTTT.

This clone showed up just a few times. The chain is built from TRBV28 and TRBJ1-6; D might be TRBD1 (5 bases). Trimming took 2 bases from V and 10 from J, leaving 21 bases between them. Germline loops: CDR1 MDHEN, CDR2 SYDVKM. CDR3 length: 17 amino acids. CDR3 region: CASSLLGRQGGESPLHF. DNA for the CDR3: TGTGCCAGCAGTTTACTCGGACGGCAGGGTGGGGAATCACCCCTCCACTTT.

The V call is TRBV11-2, the J call TRBJ2-3; TRBD2 might be the D (7 bases). The CDR3 spans 13 residues. Trimming pared 7 bases from V and 7 bases from J, leaving 15 bases between. Germline CDR1 is SGHAT and CDR2 is FQNNGV. The CDR3 region has the DNA TGTGCCAGCAATTCGGGGGGCCTAAATACGCAGTATTTT. Translation: CASNSGGLNTQYF.

The chain couples TRBV30 to TRBJ2-3; TRBD2 aligns across 10 bases. This CDR3 has 14 residues. The ends lost 3 bases at V and 3 bases at J; junction bases unmatched: 3. Per germline, CDR1 GTSNPN and CDR2 SVGIG (reference sequence). The CDR3 region is CAWRLAGSTDTQYF. The CDR3 bases are TGTGCCTGGAGACTAGCGGGGTCAACAGATACGCAGTATTTT.